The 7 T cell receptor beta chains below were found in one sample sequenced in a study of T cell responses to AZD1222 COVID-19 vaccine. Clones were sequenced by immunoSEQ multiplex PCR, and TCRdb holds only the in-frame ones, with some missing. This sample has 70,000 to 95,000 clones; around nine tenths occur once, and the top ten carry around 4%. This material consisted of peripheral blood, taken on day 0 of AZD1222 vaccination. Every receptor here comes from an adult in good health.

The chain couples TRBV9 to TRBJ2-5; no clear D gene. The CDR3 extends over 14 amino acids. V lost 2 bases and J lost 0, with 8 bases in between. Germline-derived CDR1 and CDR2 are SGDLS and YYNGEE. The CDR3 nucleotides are TGTGCCAGCAGCGTTGAAGGACACCAAGAGACCCAGTACTTC. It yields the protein CASSVEGHQETQYF.

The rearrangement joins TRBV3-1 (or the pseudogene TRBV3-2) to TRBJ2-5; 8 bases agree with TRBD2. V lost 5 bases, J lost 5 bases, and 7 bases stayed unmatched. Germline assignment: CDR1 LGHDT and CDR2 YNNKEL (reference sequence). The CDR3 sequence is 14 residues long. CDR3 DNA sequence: TGTGCCAGCAGCAGTCGGGAGGGACTGGAGACCCAGTACTTC. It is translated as CASSSREGLETQYF.

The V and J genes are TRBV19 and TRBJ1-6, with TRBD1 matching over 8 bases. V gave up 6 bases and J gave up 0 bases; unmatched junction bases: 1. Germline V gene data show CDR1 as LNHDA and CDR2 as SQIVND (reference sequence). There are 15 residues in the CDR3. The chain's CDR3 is CASRDRGSYNSPLHF. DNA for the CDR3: TGTGCCAGTAGAGACAGGGGCTCCTATAATTCACCCCTCCACTTT. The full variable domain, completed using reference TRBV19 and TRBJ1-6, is DGGITQSPKYLFRKEGQNVTLSCEQNLNHDAMYWYRQDPGQGLRLIYYSQIVNDFQKGDIAEGYSVSREKKESFPLTVTSAQKNPTAFYLCASRDRGSYNSPLHFGNGTRLTVT.

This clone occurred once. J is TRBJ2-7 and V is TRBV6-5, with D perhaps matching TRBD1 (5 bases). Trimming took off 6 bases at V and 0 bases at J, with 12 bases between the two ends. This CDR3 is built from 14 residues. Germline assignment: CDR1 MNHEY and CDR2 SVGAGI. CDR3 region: CASSRPGHSYEQYF. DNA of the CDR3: TGTGCCAGCAGCCGCCCTGGACACTCCTACGAGCAGTACTTC.

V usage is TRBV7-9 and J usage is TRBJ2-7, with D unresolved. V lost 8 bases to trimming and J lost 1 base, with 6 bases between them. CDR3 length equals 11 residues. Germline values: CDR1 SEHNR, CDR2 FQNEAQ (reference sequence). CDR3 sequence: CASGFSYEQYF. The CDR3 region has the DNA TGTGCCAGCGGGTTTTCCTACGAGCAGTACTTC.

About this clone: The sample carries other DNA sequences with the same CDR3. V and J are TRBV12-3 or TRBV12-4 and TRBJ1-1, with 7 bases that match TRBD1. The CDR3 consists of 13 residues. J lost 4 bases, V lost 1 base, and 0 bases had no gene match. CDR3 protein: CASSLGQGTEAFF. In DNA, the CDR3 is TGTGCCAGCAGTTTAGGACAGGGCACTGAAGCTTTCTTT.

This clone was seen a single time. Here the CDR3 DNA reads TGTGCCAGCAGTAGCTACAGGTCGGGGGACACTGAAGCTTTCTTT. Protein product: CASSSYRSGDTEAFF. The genes are TRBV27 and TRBJ1-1, with D possibly TRBD1 on 5 matching bases. Germline CDR1 and CDR2: MNHEY and SMNVEV (reference sequence). Trimming removed 5 bases at V and 3 bases at J, with 16 bases between. This CDR3 spans 15 amino acids.